The 28 T cell receptor beta chains listed next were all sequenced from one sample in a study of T cells in Graves' hyperthyroidism and ophthalmopathy. TCR beta CDR3 sequences were amplified from RNA transcripts. In the first-round RT-PCR of the TCR CDR3, the HTBI primer set was used. TCRdb independently ran MiXCR on the multiplex PCR reads; one entry per CDR3 protein. The table shows 490,000 or so distinct CDR3 sequences, with about 16% occurring only once. Sequenced input: blood. The source is a woman aged 25 to 39 with Graves' ophthalmopathy.

This clonotype was counted ten times or more. The CDR3 is CASSFRLAGGNEQYF. DNA for the CDR3: TGTGCCAGCAGCTTCAGACTAGCGGGAGGAAACGAGCAGTACTTC. This sequence joins TRBV11-2 and TRBJ2-7, with 13 bases lining up with TRBD2. Germline CDR1 is SGHAT and CDR2 is FQNNGV. With 3 bases clipped from V and 5 bases from J, the junction kept 4 bases outside the gene matches. The CDR3 contains 15 residues.

This clonotype has ten or more counts. V is TRBV7-2 and J is TRBJ2-5; D possibly corresponds to TRBD1 (5 bases). The CDR3 is made up of 15 amino acids. Germline CDR1 and CDR2: SGHTA and FQGNSA. Trimming pared 3 bases from V and 2 bases from J, leaving 13 bases between. The CDR3 bases are TGTGCCAGCAGCTTCGGTAAGGGGAAGCAAGAGACCCAGTACTTC. Translation gives CASSFGKGKQETQYF.

The chain has TRBV2 and TRBJ2-7; a weak D match, TRBD2 (5 bases). Trimming stripped 3 bases from V and 2 bases from J, with 14 bases between. CDR1 is SNHLY, CDR2 FYNNEI, per germline. The CDR3 has 15 residues. The CDR3 DNA reads as TGTGCCAGCAGTGATCTAGTAGCGCCAACCTACGAGCAGTACTTC. This gives the protein CASSDLVAPTYEQYF. The full variable domain, its missing parts supplied by reference TRBV2 and TRBJ2-7, is EPEVTQTPSHQVTQMGQEVILRCVPISNHLYFYWYRQILGQKVEFLVSFYNNEISEKSEIFDDQFSVERPDGSNFTLKIRSTKLEDSAMYFCASSDLVAPTYEQYFGPGTRLTVT.

The chain joins TRBV3-1 to TRBJ2-7, with 10 bases aligning to TRBD2. This CDR3 is 15 amino acids long. The germline gives CDR1 LGHDT, CDR2 YNNKEL (reference sequence). V shed 4 bases, J shed 4 bases, and the junction held 7 bases outside the gene matches. CDR3 sequence reads: CASSRAGGPRYEQYF. The DNA for the CDR3 is TGTGCCAGCAGCCGAGCGGGAGGGCCCCGGTACGAGCAGTACTTC.

As concerns this clonotype: One end of the junction fails to match germline, which may point to a read error. The rearrangement uses TRBV28 and TRBJ2-7; 7 bases match TRBD2. The CDR3 extends over 13 amino acids. Germline CDR1 is MDHEN and CDR2 is SYDVKM. CDR3 sequence reads: CASSLSGRDEQHF. Here the CDR3 DNA reads TGTGCCAGCAGTTTATCGGGGAGGGACGAGCAGCACTTC.

The table lists this clonotype with many counts. The chain recombines TRBV10-1 with TRBJ1-1, with 10 bases matching TRBD1. Germline loops: CDR1 WNHNN, CDR2 SYGVQD (reference sequence). V lost 7 bases and J lost 3; bases outside the gene matches: 2. This CDR3 spans 13 amino acids. DNA of the CDR3: TGCGCCAGCACTGGACAGGGGGACACTGAAGCTTTCTTT. Its translation: CASTGQGDTEAFF.

CDR3 loop: CASSMGTRNRRWDTQYF. In DNA, the CDR3 is TGTGCCAGTAGTATGGGGACTCGGAACCGGCGGTGGGATACGCAGTATTTT. The chain uses TRBV19 and TRBJ2-3; tentative D call: TRBD2 (6 bases). The CDR3 loop spans 17 amino acids. Trimming removed 3 bases at V and 6 bases at J, with 22 bases between. Looked up from germline, CDR1 is LNHDA and CDR2 is SQIVND (reference sequence).

A few counts support this clonotype. The chain links TRBV4-1 to TRBJ1-1; D may be TRBD1 (6 bases). With 4 bases removed from V and 3 bases from J, the gap between germline ends came to 15 bases. Germline V gene sequence: CDR1 MGHRA, CDR2 YSYEKL. CDR3 length: 15 amino acids. As DNA, the CDR3 is TGCGCCAGCAGCCGAGAAGGACAGCCCGACACTGAAGCTTTCTTT. Translation: CASSREGQPDTEAFF.

Ten or more counts support this clonotype. The chain carries TRBV28 and TRBJ2-3; no reliable D call. Trimming took 6 bases from V and 4 from J, leaving 11 bases between them. Germline V gives CDR1 MDHEN, CDR2 SYDVKM. This CDR3 region has 13 residues. The CDR3: CASSPPLPDTQYF. CDR3 in DNA: TGTGCCAGCAGCCCCCCCCTTCCAGATACGCAGTATTTT.

The chain is built from TRBV25-1 and TRBJ2-5; possible D gene TRBD2, 6 bases. The CDR3 totals 15 residues. V gave up 0 bases and J gave up 4 bases, with 12 bases separating them. Per germline, CDR1 MGHDK and CDR2 SYGVNS. In DNA, the CDR3 is TGTGCCAGCAGTGAATATGGAGGAGGGCGAGAGACCCAGTACTTC. The encoded protein is CASSEYGGGRETQYF. The full variable domain, in which reference TRBV25-1 and TRBJ2-5 provide the parts outside the CDR3, is EADIYQTPRYLVIGTGKKITLECSQTMGHDKMYWYQQDPGMELHLIHYSYGVNSTEKGDLSSESTVSRIRTEHFPLTLESARPSHTSQYLCASSEYGGGRETQYFGPGTRLLVL.

The chain combines TRBV5-1 with TRBJ2-1; 9 bases fit TRBD2. J lost 2 bases, V lost 4 bases, and 10 bases had no gene match. CDR3 length equals 17 residues. Germline CDR1 reads SGHRS; CDR2 reads YFSETQ. CDR3 protein: CASSQEPRLAAYNEQFF. The CDR3 nucleotides are TGCGCCAGCAGCCAAGAACCGCGACTAGCGGCCTACAATGAGCAGTTCTTC.

The chain is built from TRBV28 and TRBJ2-1; 10 bases align to TRBD1. This CDR3 is 13 amino acids long. Germline V CDR1 and CDR2: MDHEN, SYDVKM. V shed 10 bases and J 6 bases; nucleotides not matched to a gene: 6. The CDR3 coding sequence is TGTGCCACCCTCCGGACAGGGGGCAATGAGCAGTTCTTC. Its protein is CATLRTGGNEQFF.

Worth noting for this clonotype: At one boundary the junction diverges from the germline segment, which might be a read error. The rearrangement links TRBV24-1 to TRBJ1-4; tentative D call: TRBD1 (6 bases). CDR3 size: 15 residues. The V gene's germline CDR1 is KGHDR and CDR2 SFDVKD. The CDR3 DNA follows: TGTGCCACCAGTGACCCGACAGGACTTAATGAAAAACCGTTTTTT. The encoded protein is CATSDPTGLNEKPFF.

The chain employs TRBV24-1 and TRBJ2-5, with D unresolved. The CDR3 runs to 13 residues. Trimming removed 5 bases at V and 0 bases at J, with 6 bases between. The germline gives CDR1 KGHDR, CDR2 SFDVKD. The CDR3 bases are TGTGCCACCAGTGCACTGTACCAAGAGACCCAGTACTTC. Amino acid sequence: CATSALYQETQYF.

This clonotype has a count of ten or more. One base away lies a much larger clone, so this may be a sequencing read error. The chain couples TRBV27 to TRBJ1-1, with D hard to call. There are 12 residues in the CDR3. CDR1 and CDR2 (germline): MNHEY, SMNVEV (reference sequence). V shed 4 bases and J shed 1 base, with 4 bases lying between them. The CDR3 here is CASSSANTEAFF. The CDR3 nucleotides read TGTGCCAGCAGTTCAGCGAACACTGAAGCTTTCTTT.

This clonotype was picked up many times. The J gene is TRBJ2-1, the V gene TRBV5-1; 9 bases are a match to TRBD1. The CDR3 has 13 residues. Germline loops: CDR1 SGHRS, CDR2 YFSETQ. Unmatched junction bases numbered 5, after V lost 3 bases and J lost 10 bases. This CDR3 is CASSWGQGREQFF. For the CDR3, the DNA is TGCGCCAGCAGCTGGGGACAGGGACGAGAGCAGTTCTTC. The variable domain in full, with the rest retrieved from reference TRBV5-1 and TRBJ2-1, is KAGVTQTPRYLIKTRGQQVTLSCSPISGHRSVSWYQQTPGQGLQFLFEYFSETQRNKGNFPGRFSGRQFSNSRSEMNVSTLELGDSALYLCASSWGQGREQFFGPGTRLTVL.

This rearrangement joins TRBV30 to TRBJ2-1; D not resolved. The CDR3 runs 13 residues. Germline loops: CDR1 GTSNPN, CDR2 SVGIG (reference sequence). V was cut by 7 bases and J by 10 bases, with 20 bases left in between. The CDR3 loop reads CALQDGRPGEQFF. CDR3 DNA: TGTGCCTTACAAGACGGGCGTCCCGGAGAGCAGTTCTTC.

This clonotype has a count of ten or more. The genes are TRBV28 and TRBJ2-7; D is possibly TRBD2 (7 bases). The CDR3 spans 14 residues. V lost 3 bases and J lost 5, with 14 bases in between. CDR1 MDHEN and CDR2 SYDVKM come from the germline V gene. CDR3 in DNA: TGTGCCAGCAGTTTCCTCCCCGGGGGGCACGAGCAGTACTTC. Its translation: CASSFLPGGHEQYF.

The sample holds many counts of this clonotype. V usage is TRBV20-1 and J usage is TRBJ2-7; D might be TRBD1 (5 bases). The CDR3 has 13 amino acids. Trimming stripped 3 bases from V and 2 bases from J, with 11 bases between. Germline-derived CDR1 and CDR2 are DFQATT and SNEGSKA (reference sequence). CDR3 sequence reads: CSASDQGPYEQYF. In DNA form, the CDR3 reads TGCAGTGCTAGTGATCAGGGTCCCTACGAGCAGTACTTC.

This clonotype was seen at least ten times. This CDR3 reads CASSPETGPRSYEQYF. DNA of the CDR3: TGTGCCAGCAGCCCTGAGACAGGACCCCGCTCCTACGAGCAGTACTTC. The genes are TRBV7-9 and TRBJ2-7, with D perhaps TRBD1 (6 bases). Germline CDR1 SEHNR, CDR2 FQNEAQ (reference sequence). The CDR3 loop spans 16 amino acids. V lost 5 bases to trimming and J lost 0 bases, with 17 bases between them.

V and J are TRBV6-2 or TRBV6-3 and TRBJ1-5; TRBD1 agrees at 7 bases. The CDR3 has 17 amino acids. Unmatched junction bases numbered 14, after V lost 6 bases and J lost 3 bases. Germline lookup yields CDR1 MNHEY and CDR2 SVGEGT. The CDR3 loop reads CASRPPTGSLFNQPQHF. The CDR3 coding sequence is TGTGCCAGCAGACCTCCGACAGGGAGCCTTTTCAATCAGCCCCAGCATTTT.

The chain recombines TRBV18 with TRBJ1-1; 10 bases line up with TRBD1. This CDR3 contains 16 residues. The J segment lost 6 bases and the V segment lost 0 bases, leaving 7 bases of the junction unmatched. From germline, CDR1 is KGHSH and CDR2 LQKENI. CDR3 sequence reads: CASSPPPGTGAAEAFF. The CDR3 DNA sequence: TGTGCCAGCTCACCACCCCCCGGGACAGGGGCGGCTGAAGCTTTCTTT.

Ten or more counts support this clonotype. The V call is TRBV2, the J call TRBJ2-4, with D maybe TRBD2 (5 bases). The CDR3 loop spans 15 amino acids. Germline CDR1 reads SNHLY; CDR2 reads FYNNEI. CDR3 residues: CAGSGTNWAKNIQYF. The CDR3 DNA follows: TGTGCGGGGAGTGGCACCAATTGGGCCAAAAACATTCAGTACTTC.

V gene TRBV6-5 combines with J gene TRBJ2-7, with no clear D. This CDR3 is built from 14 residues. Germline loops: CDR1 MNHEY, CDR2 SVGAGI. V dropped 0 bases and J dropped 3 bases, with 9 bases sitting between them. The CDR3 nucleotides read TGTGCCAGCAGTTACTCTGGGGTAAACTACGAGCAGTACTTC. Translating gives CASSYSGVNYEQYF.

This clonotype was seen repeatedly, ten times or more. The chain employs TRBV5-1 and TRBJ2-7; D is uncertain. The V gene lost 0 bases and the J gene lost 2 bases, with 12 bases spanning the gap. Germline CDR1 is SGHRS and CDR2 is YFSETQ. The CDR3 contains 15 residues. The CDR3 bases are TGCGCCAGCAGCTTGGAACGGGCGTTTACCTACGAGCAGTACTTC. Translation: CASSLERAFTYEQYF.

This clonotype has only a few counts. This chain uses TRBV7-3 with TRBJ2-3, with D possibly matching TRBD1 (6 bases). The CDR3 extends over 14 amino acids. The V gene's germline CDR1 is SGHTA and CDR2 FQGTGA. The germline V and J ends were trimmed by 5 bases and 4 bases, with 13 bases remaining between them. CDR3 DNA sequence: TGTGCCAGCAGCCGGACGAAGGGGGCAGATACGCAGTATTTT. Translating gives CASSRTKGADTQYF.

This clonotype came up many times. The chain combines TRBV28 with TRBJ2-1; 8 positions match TRBD2. V trimming: 3 bases; J trimming: 12 bases; junction bases outside the gene matches: 1. Germline CDR1 MDHEN, CDR2 SYDVKM. The CDR3 has 11 residues. The CDR3 nucleotides read TGTGCCAGCAGTTTCCGGGGGGGGCAGTTCTTC. Its protein is CASSFRGGQFF.

This clonotype came up a few times. The chain uses TRBV20-1 and TRBJ2-1; TRBD2 matches at 7 bases. With V trimmed by 5 bases and J by 8 bases, 9 bases remained unmatched. The CDR3 spans 13 residues. The V gene's germline CDR1 is DFQATT and CDR2 SNEGSKA (reference sequence). This CDR3 is CSAHLGGRDEQFF. The CDR3 DNA reads TGCAGTGCTCACTTGGGGGGGAGGGATGAGCAGTTCTTC.